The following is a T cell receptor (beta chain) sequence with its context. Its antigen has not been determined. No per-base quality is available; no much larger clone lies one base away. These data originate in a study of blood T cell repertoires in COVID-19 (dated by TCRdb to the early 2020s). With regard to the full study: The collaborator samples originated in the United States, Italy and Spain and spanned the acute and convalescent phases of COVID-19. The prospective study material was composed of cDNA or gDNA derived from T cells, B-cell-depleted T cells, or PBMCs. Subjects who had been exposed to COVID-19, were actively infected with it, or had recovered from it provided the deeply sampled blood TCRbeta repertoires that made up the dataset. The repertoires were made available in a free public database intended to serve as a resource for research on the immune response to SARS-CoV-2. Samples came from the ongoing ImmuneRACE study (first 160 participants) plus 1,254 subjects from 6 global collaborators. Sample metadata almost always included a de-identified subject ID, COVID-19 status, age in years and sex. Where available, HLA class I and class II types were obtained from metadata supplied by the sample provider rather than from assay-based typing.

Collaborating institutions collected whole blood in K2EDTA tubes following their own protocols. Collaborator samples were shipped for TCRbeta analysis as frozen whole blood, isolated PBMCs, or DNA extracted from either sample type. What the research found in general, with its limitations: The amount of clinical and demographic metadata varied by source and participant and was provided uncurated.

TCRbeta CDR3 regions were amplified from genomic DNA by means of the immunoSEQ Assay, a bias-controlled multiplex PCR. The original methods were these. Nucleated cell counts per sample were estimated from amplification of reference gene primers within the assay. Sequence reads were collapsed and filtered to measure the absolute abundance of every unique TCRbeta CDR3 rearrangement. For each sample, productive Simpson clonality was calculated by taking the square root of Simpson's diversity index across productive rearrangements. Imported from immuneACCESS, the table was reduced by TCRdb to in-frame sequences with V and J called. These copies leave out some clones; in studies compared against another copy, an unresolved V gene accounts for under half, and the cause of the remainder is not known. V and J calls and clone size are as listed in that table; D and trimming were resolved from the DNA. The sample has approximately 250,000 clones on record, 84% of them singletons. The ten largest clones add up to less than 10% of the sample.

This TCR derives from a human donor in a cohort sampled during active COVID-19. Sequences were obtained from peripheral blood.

CDR3 sequence: CASSLSLPLAEVETQYF. The DNA sequence is as follows: TGTGCCAGCAGCTTAAGTCTGCCACTAGCGGAGGTGGAGACCCAGTACTTC. This receptor chain uses TRBV13 and TRBJ2-5, and 8 bases in between align with TRBD2. In the germline V gene (reference sequence), CDR1 corresponds to PRHDT and CDR2 to FYEKMQ. Relative to germline, V is missing 2 bases and J is missing 5 bases, with 13 bases of the junction outside any gene match. The CDR3 goes from the cysteine to the phenylalanine over 17 residues. Only the CDR3 DNA stays, 51 bases, in frame from base 1.